This is a list of T cell receptor beta chains from one sample in a study of response to subunit inactivated influenza vaccine. TCRdb itself ran the RT-PCR reads through MiXCR, one entry per CDR3 protein. The table has around 250,000 distinct CDR3 sequences, 12% seen once. Sample: non-naive T cells sorted from PBMCs, taken around 14 days before vaccination. These receptors all stem from a man over 45 who received an inactivated influenza vaccine. Both conserved end residues are part of each CDR3. Fields, in order: CDR3 protein, CDR3 DNA, V gene, J gene, D gene, clone size. A D gene is named only where the DNA matches it firmly. Size tells how often a clone was seen (once, few, many) or the class of an expanded clone, and some rows leave it out.

CASSFQQRTNYGYTF,TGTGCCAGCAGTTTTCAGCAGAGAACTAACTATGGCTACACCTTC,TRBV28,TRBJ1-2,-,few
CASRFPLSGELFF,TGTGCCAGCCGCTTCCCCCTCTCCGGGGAGCTGTTTTTT,TRBV27,TRBJ2-2,-,-
CASSPGGSTDTQYF,TGTGCCAGCAGCCCCGGGGGGAGCACAGATACGCAGTATTTT,TRBV11-2,TRBJ2-3,TRBD2,many
CASSESWSTDTQYF,TGTGCCAGCAGTGAATCCTGGAGCACAGATACGCAGTATTTT,TRBV2,TRBJ2-3,-,-
CASSLDRYSYNEQFF,TGTGCCAGCAGTCTGGACAGATACTCCTACAATGAGCAGTTCTTC,TRBV6-2/TRBV6-3,TRBJ2-1,-,few
CASSLRQWRAGGTGELFF,TGTGCCAGCAGCTTAAGGCAATGGCGGGCAGGTGGGACCGGGGAGCTGTTTTTT,TRBV11-2,TRBJ2-2,-,-
CASSYTRLDGEQYF,TGTGCCAGCAGTTACACGCGGCTGGACGGCGAGCAGTACTTC,TRBV6-2/TRBV6-3,TRBJ2-7,-,few
CASSLEGWEGRLDTQYF,TGTGCCAGCAGCTTAGAAGGGTGGGAGGGCCGTCTAGATACGCAGTATTTT,TRBV11-2,TRBJ2-3,TRBD2,few
CASSLGFLAGGRYQETQYF,TGCGCCAGCAGCTTGGGTTTCCTAGCGGGGGGTCGGTACCAAGAGACCCAGTACTTC,TRBV5-1,TRBJ2-5,TRBD2,-
CASDSSQGRSGNTIYF,TGTGCCAGCGACTCATCCCAGGGCCGCTCTGGAAACACCATATATTTT,TRBV12-3/TRBV12-4,TRBJ1-3,-,many
CSARDFFREARTGELFF,TGCAGTGCTAGAGATTTTTTCCGGGAGGCTCGCACCGGGGAGCTGTTTTTT,TRBV20-1,TRBJ2-2,TRBD2,-
CSARAPTVSYEQYF,TGCAGTGCTAGAGCCCCGACTGTCTCCTACGAGCAGTACTTC,TRBV20-1,TRBJ2-7,-,-
CASSLVDSGNTIYF,TGTGCCAGCAGTTTAGTCGACAGTGGAAACACCATATATTTT,TRBV12-3/TRBV12-4,TRBJ1-3,-,-
CASSPSRGLTNNEQFF,TGTGCCAGCAGCCCCTCCCGGGGGCTAACGAACAATGAGCAGTTCTTC,TRBV7-9,TRBJ2-1,-,-
CASSRHREPDPTDTQYF,TGTGCCAGCAGCCGACACCGGGAACCCGATCCCACAGATACGCAGTATTTT,TRBV4-2,TRBJ2-3,-,-
CASSQGGGYGYTF,TGCGCCAGCAGCCAAGGAGGAGGCTATGGCTACACCTTC,TRBV14,TRBJ1-2,-,many
CASSQDRGRGQVRTDTQYF,TGCGCCAGCAGCCAAGATCGGGGCAGGGGGCAGGTCAGGACAGATACGCAGTATTTT,TRBV4-1,TRBJ2-3,TRBD1,few
CASRSGYGVYQGETQYF,TGTGCCAGCAGATCGGGGTACGGGGTCTACCAGGGGGAGACCCAGTACTTC,TRBV5-4,TRBJ2-5,-,-
CASSLGGPGDTQYF,TGTGCCAGCAGCTTAGGCGGGCCCGGGGATACGCAGTATTTT,TRBV7-9,TRBJ2-3,-,-
CASSERTSDAYNEQFF,TGTGCCAGCAGTGAACGGACTAGCGACGCCTACAATGAGCAGTTCTTC,TRBV6-1,TRBJ2-1,TRBD2,-
CAISAASGITDTQYF,TGTGCCATCAGTGCCGCTAGCGGGATTACAGATACGCAGTATTTT,TRBV10-3,TRBJ2-3,TRBD2,-
CASSQDRETEAFF,TGTGCCAGCAGTCAGGACAGGGAGACTGAAGCTTTCTTT,TRBV7-6,TRBJ1-1,TRBD1,-
CASSLRGYPEAFF,TGTGCCAGCAGCTTGAGAGGGTACCCTGAAGCTTTCTTT,TRBV7-2,TRBJ1-1,-,-
CSARRGGEGNTIYF,TGCAGTGCTAGAAGAGGGGGCGAAGGAAACACCATATATTTT,TRBV20-1,TRBJ1-3,TRBD1,-
CSAQNGLILNEQFF,TGCAGCGCCCAAAACGGACTAATTCTAAATGAGCAGTTCTTC,TRBV29-1,TRBJ2-1,-,-
CASSQVDLGFARGNEQFF,TGCGCCAGCAGCCAAGTGGATCTGGGCTTCGCGAGGGGCAATGAGCAGTTCTTC,TRBV4-1,TRBJ2-1,-,few
CASTSNGNTIYF,TGCGCCAGCACATCTAATGGAAACACCATATATTTT,TRBV5-1,TRBJ1-3,-,-
CASSGGGSGGFNEQFF,TGTGCCAGCAGTGGGGGTGGGAGCGGGGGGTTCAATGAGCAGTTCTTC,TRBV6-1,TRBJ2-1,TRBD2,-
CASSSKISREGHEQYF,TGTGCCAGCAGCTCCAAGATAAGCCGGGAGGGCCACGAGCAGTACTTC,TRBV11-2,TRBJ2-7,TRBD2,many
CATSIGRGTNQPQHF,TGTGCCACCAGCATAGGACGGGGGACAAATCAGCCCCAGCATTTT,TRBV15,TRBJ1-5,-,few
CASSLGSTYPEQFF,TGTGCCAGCAGCTTAGGGTCCACCTATCCTGAGCAGTTCTTC,TRBV11-3,TRBJ2-1,-,-
CASSKRGLLGAEAFF,TGTGCCAGCAGCAAAAGGGGGCTGTTGGGGGCTGAAGCTTTCTTT,TRBV21-1,TRBJ1-1,-,-
CASSLVDRDSNQPQHF,TGTGCCAGCAGTTTAGTGGACAGGGATAGCAATCAGCCCCAGCATTTT,TRBV28,TRBJ1-5,TRBD1,few
CASSPWTGAEVEQFF,TGTGCCAGCAGCCCCTGGACAGGTGCCGAGGTCGAGCAGTTCTTC,TRBV7-2,TRBJ2-1,TRBD1,many
CASRTGGQGNEKLFF,TGTGCCAGCAGGACAGGAGGACAGGGGAATGAAAAACTGTTTTTT,TRBV6-1,TRBJ1-4,TRBD1,few
CASRPGTGREAFF,TGTGCCAGCAGACCTGGGACAGGGAGAGAAGCTTTCTTT,TRBV7-2,TRBJ1-1,TRBD1,-
CASSGTGYTDTQYF,TGTGCCAGCAGTGGTACAGGATACACAGATACGCAGTATTTT,TRBV12-3/TRBV12-4,TRBJ2-3,-,few
CSVAKDGNTIYF,TGCAGCGTTGCTAAGGACGGAAACACCATATATTTT,TRBV29-1,TRBJ1-3,-,few
CASSQTPGVYGYTF,TGTGCCAGCAGCCAGACTCCGGGGGTCTATGGCTACACCTTC,TRBV13,TRBJ1-2,-,-
CASSESSGSRYNEQFF,TGTGCCAGCAGTGAATCGAGCGGGAGTAGGTACAATGAGCAGTTCTTC,TRBV25-1,TRBJ2-1,TRBD2,few
CATSRDVGNYEQYF,TGTGCCACCAGCAGAGATGTGGGCAACTACGAGCAGTACTTC,TRBV15,TRBJ2-7,-,-